This is a list of T cell receptor beta chains from one sample in a study of blood T cell repertoires in COVID-19. The method was immunoSEQ multiplex PCR; TCRdb's version includes in-frame clones alone and lacks a portion of them. The sample contains about 80,000 clones, more than 60% of which appear only once. Material for sequencing was peripheral blood. Every receptor here comes from a human donor in a cohort sampled during active COVID-19. CDR3s include the opening cysteine and the closing phenylalanine or tryptophan. Fields, in order: clone size, V gene, D gene, J gene, CDR3 DNA, CDR3 protein. D genes are given only for firm matches. The size of a clone is reported for some rows only, either as once, few or many, or as a class for expanded clones.

>-|TRBV24-1|-|TRBJ2-2
TGTGCCACCAGTGCTAACACCGGGGAGCTGTTTTTT
CATSANTGELFF
>once|TRBV2|TRBD1|TRBJ1-5
TGTGCCAGCAGTGTATCAGGACAGGGGTCCCGTATCAGCAATCAGCCCCAGCATTTT
CASSVSGQGSRISNQPQHF
>-|TRBV30|TRBD1|TRBJ1-3
TGTGCCTGGAGGACAGGGAACACTGGAAACACCATATATTTT
CAWRTGNTGNTIYF
>-|TRBV6-5|TRBD2|TRBJ2-3
TGTGCGGGCGCGGGAGGCACAGATACGCAGTATTTT
CAGAGGTDTQYF
>-|TRBV9|TRBD2|TRBJ2-7
TGTGCCAGCAGTGGACTAGCGGGGGAACGGGGCGAGCAGTACTTC
CASSGLAGERGEQYF
>-|TRBV30|TRBD1|TRBJ2-2
TGTGCCTGGAGACACTCAGGGGGAACCGGGGAGCTGTTTTTT
CAWRHSGGTGELFF
>-|TRBV27|-|TRBJ2-3
TGTGCCAGCAGTTTAGCAGTCCCTAGCACAGATACGCAGTATTTT
CASSLAVPSTDTQYF
>-|TRBV19|TRBD1|TRBJ2-1
TGTGCCAGTAGCCCCTGGAGACAGGGTAGCTCCTACAATGAGCAGTTCTTC
CASSPWRQGSSYNEQFF
>-|TRBV7-5|-|TRBJ2-3
TGTGCCAGAAGTAATCCTGATCCCGCGGATACGCAGTATTTT
CARSNPDPADTQYF
>-|TRBV7-6|-|TRBJ2-3
TGTGCCAGCAGCCCGGCAGGGGCAGATACGCAGTATTTT
CASSPAGADTQYF
>-|TRBV24-1|TRBD1|TRBJ1-2
TGTGCCACCAGTGACTGGAGACAGGGGTATGGCTACACCTTC
CATSDWRQGYGYTF
>few|TRBV6-2/TRBV6-3|-|TRBJ1-2
TGTGCCAGCAGTTACGCAGGCCTCTATGGCTACACCTTC
CASSYAGLYGYTF
>-|TRBV27|-|TRBJ2-2
TGTGCCAGCAGGTCCCCGACCGGGGAGCTGTTTTTT
CASRSPTGELFF
>-|TRBV5-5|-|TRBJ2-4
TGTGCCAGCAGCACTGGTACAGAACCAGAGGGCCTAGCCAAAAACATTCAGTACTTC
CASSTGTEPEGLAKNIQYF
>-|TRBV6-5|-|TRBJ1-1
TGTGCCAGCAGTCGAGGACAGCAGAACACTGAAGCTTTCTTT
CASSRGQQNTEAFF
>-|TRBV4-1|-|TRBJ2-7
TGCGCCAGCAGCCAGATGGGGGGGGCAGGCCCCTTCTACGAGCAGTACTTC
CASSQMGGAGPFYEQYF
>-|TRBV27|-|TRBJ2-7
TGTGCCAGCAGTCTCTCTCAGTACTACGAGCAGTACTTC
CASSLSQYYEQYF
>-|TRBV5-1|-|TRBJ1-2
TGCGCCAGCAGCCCACTTGAGGGAACCGGCGGCTACACCTTC
CASSPLEGTGGYTF
>few|TRBV28|TRBD1|TRBJ1-4
TGTGCCAGCACCATCAGCGCGGACAGGGCGGATGAAAAACTGTTTTTT
CASTISADRADEKLFF
>-|TRBV6-2/TRBV6-3|-|TRBJ1-2
TGTGCCAGCAGTTCGGGATACCTTAACTATGGCTACACCTTC
CASSSGYLNYGYTF
>-|TRBV7-2|TRBD1|TRBJ1-6
TGTGCCAGCACCGACGATGGGACAGGCAATTCACCCCTCCACTTT
CASTDDGTGNSPLHF
>-|TRBV5-4|-|TRBJ1-1
TGTGCCAGCATGGACTGGGGGCTGTACACTGAAGCTTTCTTT
CASMDWGLYTEAFF
>-|TRBV7-8|TRBD1|TRBJ1-1
TGTGCCAGCAGCCGACCGTGGGACAGGGGTTTGGGGACTGAAGCTTTCTTT
CASSRPWDRGLGTEAFF
>few|TRBV24-1|TRBD1|TRBJ1-1
TGTGCCACCAGTGATGCCCGGGACAGGGGATATGAGACTGAAGCTTTCTTT
CATSDARDRGYETEAFF
>-|TRBV5-1|-|TRBJ1-1
TGCGCCAGCAGAGTTGCGGGGTCGGCGAACACTGAAGCTTTCTTT
CASRVAGSANTEAFF
>-|TRBV27|-|TRBJ2-3
TGTGCCAGCAGTTTATCTCTGGCGGTTTACACAGATACGCAGTATTTT
CASSLSLAVYTDTQYF
>few|TRBV7-2|-|TRBJ2-2
TGTGCCAGCAGCTGGGGGCTAGCAGACACCGGGGAGCTGTTTTTT
CASSWGLADTGELFF
>-|TRBV14|TRBD2|TRBJ2-1
TGTGCCAGCAGCCAAGGGGACTACAACAATGAGCAGTTCTTC
CASSQGDYNNEQFF
>-|TRBV5-1|TRBD1|TRBJ2-7
TGCGCCAGCAGCAACCGACAGGGAGCGAACGAGCAGTACTTC
CASSNRQGANEQYF
>once|TRBV27|TRBD1|TRBJ1-2
TGTGCCAGCAGTCCATCCGGGACAGGGATTGGCTACACCTTC
CASSPSGTGIGYTF
>many|TRBV6-5|TRBD2|TRBJ2-7
TGTGCCAGCAGCTCACTAGCGGGGAGCTCCTACGAGCAGTACTTC
CASSSLAGSSYEQYF
>-|TRBV19|TRBD2|TRBJ2-5
TGTGCCAGTAAGACTAGCGGGGGTCTGGGAGAGACCCAGTACTTC
CASKTSGGLGETQYF
>few|TRBV5-8|-|TRBJ2-7
TGTGCCAGCAGCTCGACACCTTCCTACGAGCAGTACTTC
CASSSTPSYEQYF
>-|TRBV11-3|TRBD2|TRBJ2-2
TGTGCCAGCAGCTCCCGACTAGCGGGTTGGGTGGGCACCGGGGAGCTGTTTTTT
CASSSRLAGWVGTGELFF
>-|TRBV18|-|TRBJ1-5
TGTGCCAGCTCACCGGCCTCTGGCCCTGGTCAGCCCCAGCATTTT
CASSPASGPGQPQHF
>-|TRBV7-9|TRBD2|TRBJ2-3
TGTGCCAGCAGTTCCGGACTAGCGGGAGGACGGATAGATACGCAGTATTTT
CASSSGLAGGRIDTQYF
>-|TRBV5-6|TRBD1|TRBJ2-7
TGTGCCAGCAGTCAGGGACAGGTCTACGAGCAGTACTTC
CASSQGQVYEQYF
>-|TRBV5-5|TRBD1|TRBJ1-1
TGTGCCAGCAGCTTCGACAGGGCCCTGAGCACTGAAGCTTTCTTT
CASSFDRALSTEAFF
>few|TRBV12-5|-|TRBJ2-7
TGTGCTAGTGGTTTTGAGGCCGACGAGCAGTACTTC
CASGFEADEQYF
>-|TRBV19|-|TRBJ2-1
TGTGCCAGTAGCCCTTCCTGGAGGGTTGGCAATGGGCAGTTCTTC
CASSPSWRVGNGQFF
>-|TRBV19|-|TRBJ2-3
TGTGCCAGTAGTATTGGGTGGGAGACAGATACGCAGTATTTT
CASSIGWETDTQYF
>few|TRBV6-5|-|TRBJ1-2
TGTGCCAGCAGTTCAGGGGTGCAGGGAGAAGGCTACACCTTC
CASSSGVQGEGYTF
>-|TRBV11-3|TRBD1|TRBJ1-2
TGTGCCAGCAGCTTAGAACCCGAGACAGGGGGCATCTATGGCTACACCTTC
CASSLEPETGGIYGYTF
>-|TRBV2|TRBD1|TRBJ2-7
TGTGCCAGCAGTGATAGAAGGACAGGGCCGCACGAGCAGTACTTC
CASSDRRTGPHEQYF
>once|TRBV19|-|TRBJ1-3
TGTGCCAGTAGTATAACAACCTCTGGAAACACCATATATTTT
CASSITTSGNTIYF
>-|TRBV9|-|TRBJ2-3
TGTGCCAGCAGCGTAGGTCCGGGGGAGCTAGTTACCTCTAGCACAGATACGCAGTATTTT
CASSVGPGELVTSSTDTQYF
>-|TRBV5-4|-|TRBJ2-4
TGTGCCAGCAGCTTGGAGGGGTCAACCAAAAACATTCAGTACTTC
CASSLEGSTKNIQYF
>-|TRBV12-3/TRBV12-4|TRBD1|TRBJ1-2
TGTGCCAGCAGTTTGGGGGACAGCTATGGCTACACCTTC
CASSLGDSYGYTF
>-|TRBV2|TRBD1|TRBJ1-5
TGTGCCAGCAGGGGACAGGGGGCCAGCAATCAGCCCCAGCATTTT
CASRGQGASNQPQHF